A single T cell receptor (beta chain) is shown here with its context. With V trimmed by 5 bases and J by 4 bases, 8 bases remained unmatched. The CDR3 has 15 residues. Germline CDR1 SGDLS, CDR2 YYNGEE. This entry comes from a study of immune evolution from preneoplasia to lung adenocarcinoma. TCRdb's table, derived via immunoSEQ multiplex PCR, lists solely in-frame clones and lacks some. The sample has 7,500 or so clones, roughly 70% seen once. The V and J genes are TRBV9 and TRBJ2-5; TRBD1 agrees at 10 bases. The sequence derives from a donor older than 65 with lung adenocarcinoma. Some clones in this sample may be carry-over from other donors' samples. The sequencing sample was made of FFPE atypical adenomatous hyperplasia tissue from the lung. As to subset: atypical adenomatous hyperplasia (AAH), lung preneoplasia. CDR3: CASSTGTGARETQYF. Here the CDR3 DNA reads TGTGCCAGCAGTACCGGGACAGGGGCGCGAGAGACCCAGTACTTC.